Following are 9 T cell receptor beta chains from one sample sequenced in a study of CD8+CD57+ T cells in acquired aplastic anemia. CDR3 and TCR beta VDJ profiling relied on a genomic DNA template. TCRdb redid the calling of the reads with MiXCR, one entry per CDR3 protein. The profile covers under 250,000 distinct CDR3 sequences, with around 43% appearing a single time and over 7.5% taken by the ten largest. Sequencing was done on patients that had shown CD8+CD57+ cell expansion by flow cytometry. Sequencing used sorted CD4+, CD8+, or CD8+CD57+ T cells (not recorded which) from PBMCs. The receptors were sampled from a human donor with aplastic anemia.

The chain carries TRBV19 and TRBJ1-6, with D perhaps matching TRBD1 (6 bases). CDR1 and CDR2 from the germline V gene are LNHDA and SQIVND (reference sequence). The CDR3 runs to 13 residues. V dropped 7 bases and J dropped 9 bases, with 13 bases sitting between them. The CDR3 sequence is CASTRQDGSPLHF. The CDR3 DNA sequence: TGTGCCAGTACCCGACAGGACGGTTCACCCCTCCACTTT.

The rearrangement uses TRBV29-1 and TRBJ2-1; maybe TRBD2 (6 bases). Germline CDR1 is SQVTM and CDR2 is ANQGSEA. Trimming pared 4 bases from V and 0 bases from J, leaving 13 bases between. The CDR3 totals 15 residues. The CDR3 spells CSVVEGLSSYNEQFF. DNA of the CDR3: TGCAGCGTTGTTGAGGGACTCAGCTCCTACAATGAGCAGTTCTTC.

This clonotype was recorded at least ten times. The CDR3 is CASPSSIYEQYF. CDR3 DNA: TGTGCCAGCCCCTCTTCCATCTACGAGCAGTACTTC. This chain links TRBV6-1 with TRBJ2-7; D not resolved. Between the trimmed V and J ends, which lost 8 bases and 3 bases, there was a span of 11 bases. This CDR3 has 12 amino acids. The germline gives CDR1 MNHNS, CDR2 SASEGT.

Written as DNA, the CDR3 is TGTGCCAGCACATTACTCATCGGGGGCGATAGCAATCAGCCCCAGCATTTT. Its protein product is CASTLLIGGDSNQPQHF. The rearrangement uses TRBV6-6 and TRBJ1-5, with D perhaps matching TRBD1 (6 bases). Germline loops: CDR1 MNHNY, CDR2 SVGAGI (reference sequence). The ends were cut back, 7 bases at V and 0 bases at J, with 19 bases in the middle. The CDR3 totals 17 residues.

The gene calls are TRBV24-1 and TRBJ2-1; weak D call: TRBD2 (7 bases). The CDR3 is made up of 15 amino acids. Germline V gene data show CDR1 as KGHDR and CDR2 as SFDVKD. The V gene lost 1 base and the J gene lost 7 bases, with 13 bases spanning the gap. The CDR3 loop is CATSDFGGAQNEQFF. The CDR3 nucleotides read TGTGCCACCAGTGATTTTGGGGGGGCCCAGAATGAGCAGTTCTTC.

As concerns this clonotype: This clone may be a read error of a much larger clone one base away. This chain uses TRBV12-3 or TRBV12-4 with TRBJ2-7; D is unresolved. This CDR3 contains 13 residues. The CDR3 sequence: CTSRPDFSYEQYF. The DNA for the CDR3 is TGTACCAGCCGACCAGATTTCTCCTACGAGCAGTACTTC.

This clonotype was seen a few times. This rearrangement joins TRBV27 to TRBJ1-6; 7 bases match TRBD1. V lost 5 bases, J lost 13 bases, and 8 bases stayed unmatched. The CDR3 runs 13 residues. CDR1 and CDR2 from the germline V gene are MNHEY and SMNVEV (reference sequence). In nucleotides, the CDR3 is TGTGCCAGCAGTATCGGGACAGATATCCCCCTCCACTTT. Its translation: CASSIGTDIPLHF.

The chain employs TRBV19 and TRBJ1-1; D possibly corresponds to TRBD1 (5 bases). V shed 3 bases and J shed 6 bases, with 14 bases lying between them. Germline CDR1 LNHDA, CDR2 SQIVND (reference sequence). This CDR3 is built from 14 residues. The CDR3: CASSIQGSRAEAFF. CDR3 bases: TGTGCCAGTAGTATCCAGGGAAGTCGGGCTGAAGCTTTCTTT.

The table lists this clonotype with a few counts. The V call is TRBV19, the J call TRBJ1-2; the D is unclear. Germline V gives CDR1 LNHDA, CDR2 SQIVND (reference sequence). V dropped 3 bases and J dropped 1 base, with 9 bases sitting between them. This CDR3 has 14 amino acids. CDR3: CASSILEGNYGYTF. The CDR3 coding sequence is TGTGCCAGTAGTATCCTGGAGGGTAACTATGGCTACACCTTC.